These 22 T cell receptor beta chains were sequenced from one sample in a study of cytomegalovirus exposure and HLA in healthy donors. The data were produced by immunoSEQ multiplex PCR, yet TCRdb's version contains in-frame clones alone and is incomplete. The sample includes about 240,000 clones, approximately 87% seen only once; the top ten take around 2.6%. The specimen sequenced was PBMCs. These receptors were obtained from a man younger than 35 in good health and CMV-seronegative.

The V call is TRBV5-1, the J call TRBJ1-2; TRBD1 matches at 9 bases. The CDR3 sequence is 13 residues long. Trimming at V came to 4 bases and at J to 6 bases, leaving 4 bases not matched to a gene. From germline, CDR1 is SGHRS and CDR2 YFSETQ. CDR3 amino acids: CASSPGDRDGYTF. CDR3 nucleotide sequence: TGCGCCAGCAGCCCTGGGGACAGGGATGGCTACACCTTC.

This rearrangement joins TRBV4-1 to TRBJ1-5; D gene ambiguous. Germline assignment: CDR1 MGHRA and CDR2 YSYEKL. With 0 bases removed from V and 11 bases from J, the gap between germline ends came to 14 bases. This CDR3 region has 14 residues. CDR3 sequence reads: CASSQEQKPSAQHF. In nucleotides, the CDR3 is TGCGCCAGCAGCCAAGAACAGAAACCCTCGGCCCAGCATTTT.

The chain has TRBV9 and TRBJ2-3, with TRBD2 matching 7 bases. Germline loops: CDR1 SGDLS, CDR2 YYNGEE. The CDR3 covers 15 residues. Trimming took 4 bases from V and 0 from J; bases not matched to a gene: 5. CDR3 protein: CASSSGTWSTDTQYF. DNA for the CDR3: TGTGCCAGCAGCAGCGGGACGTGGAGCACAGATACGCAGTATTTT.

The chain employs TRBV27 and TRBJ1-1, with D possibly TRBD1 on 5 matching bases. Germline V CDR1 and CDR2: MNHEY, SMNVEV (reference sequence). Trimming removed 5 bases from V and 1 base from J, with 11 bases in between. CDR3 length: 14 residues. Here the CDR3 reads CASSPIQGNTEAFF. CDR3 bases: TGTGCCAGCAGTCCAATTCAGGGGAACACTGAAGCTTTCTTT.

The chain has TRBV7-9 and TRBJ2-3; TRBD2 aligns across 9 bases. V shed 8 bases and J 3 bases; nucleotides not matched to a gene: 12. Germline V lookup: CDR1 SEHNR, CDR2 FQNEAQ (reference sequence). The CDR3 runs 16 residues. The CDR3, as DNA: TGTGCCAGCGAGCGGGGGGATCGGGTAGGAACAGATACGCAGTATTTT. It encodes CASERGDRVGTDTQYF.

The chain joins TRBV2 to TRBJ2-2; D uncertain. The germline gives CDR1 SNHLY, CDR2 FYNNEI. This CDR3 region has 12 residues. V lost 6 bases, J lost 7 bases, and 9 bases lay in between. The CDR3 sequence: CASSVHGGELFF. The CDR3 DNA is TGTGCCAGCAGCGTACATGGCGGGGAGCTGTTTTTT.

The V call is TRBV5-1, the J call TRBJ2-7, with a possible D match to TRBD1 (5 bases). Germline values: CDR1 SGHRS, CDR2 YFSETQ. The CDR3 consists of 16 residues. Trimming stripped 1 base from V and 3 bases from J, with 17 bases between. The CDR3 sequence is CASSLSPPGQGYEQYF. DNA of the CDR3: TGCGCCAGCAGCTTGTCGCCTCCAGGGCAGGGCTACGAGCAGTACTTC.

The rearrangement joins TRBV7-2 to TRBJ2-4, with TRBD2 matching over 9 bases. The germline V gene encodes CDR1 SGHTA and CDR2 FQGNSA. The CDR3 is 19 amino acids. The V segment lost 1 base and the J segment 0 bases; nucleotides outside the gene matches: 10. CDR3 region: CASSLEAAGGPLAKNIQYF. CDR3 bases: TGTGCCAGCAGCTTAGAAGCGGCGGGAGGGCCACTAGCCAAAAACATTCAGTACTTC.

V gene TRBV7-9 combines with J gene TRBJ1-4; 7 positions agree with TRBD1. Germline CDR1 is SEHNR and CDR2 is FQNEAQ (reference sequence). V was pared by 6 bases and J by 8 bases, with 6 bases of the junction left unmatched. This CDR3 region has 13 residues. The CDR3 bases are TGTGCCAGCAGTTTACAGGGGTGGGAAAAACTGTTTTTT. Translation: CASSLQGWEKLFF.

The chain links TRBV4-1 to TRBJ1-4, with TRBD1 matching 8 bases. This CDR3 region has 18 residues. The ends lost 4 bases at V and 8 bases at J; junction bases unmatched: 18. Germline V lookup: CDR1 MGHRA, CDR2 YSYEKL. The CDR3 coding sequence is TGCGCCAGCAGCCCGCCCCAGACAGGGGTGCGAGGAAACGAAAAACTGTTTTTT. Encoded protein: CASSPPQTGVRGNEKLFF.

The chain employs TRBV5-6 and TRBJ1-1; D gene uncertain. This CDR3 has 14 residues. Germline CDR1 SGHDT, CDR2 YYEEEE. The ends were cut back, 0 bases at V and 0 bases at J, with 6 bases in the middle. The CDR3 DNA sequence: TGTGCCAGCAGCTTGGGGCGGTTGAACACTGAAGCTTTCTTT. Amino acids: CASSLGRLNTEAFF.

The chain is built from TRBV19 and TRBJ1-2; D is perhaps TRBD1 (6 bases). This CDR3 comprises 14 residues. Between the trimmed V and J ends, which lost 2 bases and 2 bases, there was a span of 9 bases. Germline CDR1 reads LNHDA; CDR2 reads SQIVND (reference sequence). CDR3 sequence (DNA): TGTGCCAGTAGTATAACCGGACAGAACTATGGCTACACCTTC. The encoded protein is CASSITGQNYGYTF. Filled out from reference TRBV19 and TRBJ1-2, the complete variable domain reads DGGITQSPKYLFRKEGQNVTLSCEQNLNHDAMYWYRQDPGQGLRLIYYSQIVNDFQKGDIAEGYSVSREKKESFPLTVTSAQKNPTAFYLCASSITGQNYGYTFGSGTRLTVV.

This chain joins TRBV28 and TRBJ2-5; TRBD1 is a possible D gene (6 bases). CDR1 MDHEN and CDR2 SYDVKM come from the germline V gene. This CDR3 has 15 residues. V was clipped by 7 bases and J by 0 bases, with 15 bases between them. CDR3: CASTLGQQDQETQYF. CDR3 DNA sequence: TGTGCCAGCACCCTCGGACAGCAGGACCAAGAGACCCAGTACTTC.

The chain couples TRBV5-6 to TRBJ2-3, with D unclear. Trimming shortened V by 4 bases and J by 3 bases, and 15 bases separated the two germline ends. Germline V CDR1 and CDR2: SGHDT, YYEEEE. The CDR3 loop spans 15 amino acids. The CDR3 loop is CASSPISADTDTQYF. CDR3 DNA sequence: TGTGCCAGCAGCCCCATAAGTGCGGATACAGATACGCAGTATTTT.

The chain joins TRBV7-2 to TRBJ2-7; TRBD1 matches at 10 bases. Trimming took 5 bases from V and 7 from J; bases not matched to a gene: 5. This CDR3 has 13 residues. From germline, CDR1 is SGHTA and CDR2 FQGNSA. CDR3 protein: CASSPGQGFEQYF. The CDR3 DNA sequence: TGTGCCAGCAGCCCGGGACAGGGGTTTGAGCAGTACTTC.

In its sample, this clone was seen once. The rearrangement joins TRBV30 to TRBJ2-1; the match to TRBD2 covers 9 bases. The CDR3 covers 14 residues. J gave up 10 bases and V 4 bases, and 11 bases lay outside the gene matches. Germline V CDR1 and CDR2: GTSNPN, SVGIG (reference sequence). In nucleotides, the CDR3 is TGTGCCTGGAATTGGTTAGCGGGAGAGGGCGAGCAGTTCTTC. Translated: CAWNWLAGEGEQFF.

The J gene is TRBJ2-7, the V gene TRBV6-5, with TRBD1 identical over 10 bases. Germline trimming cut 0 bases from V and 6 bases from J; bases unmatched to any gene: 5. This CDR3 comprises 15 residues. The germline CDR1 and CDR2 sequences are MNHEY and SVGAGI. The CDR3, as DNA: TGTGCCAGCAGTTACTCCGGGACAGGGGCGACCGAGCAGTACTTC. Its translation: CASSYSGTGATEQYF.

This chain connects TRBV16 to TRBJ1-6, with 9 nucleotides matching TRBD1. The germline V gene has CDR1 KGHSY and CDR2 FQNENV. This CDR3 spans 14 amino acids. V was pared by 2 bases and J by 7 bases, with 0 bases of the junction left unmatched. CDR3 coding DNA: TGTGCCAGCAGCCAAGGACAGGGGAATTCACCCCTCCACTTT. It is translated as CASSQGQGNSPLHF.

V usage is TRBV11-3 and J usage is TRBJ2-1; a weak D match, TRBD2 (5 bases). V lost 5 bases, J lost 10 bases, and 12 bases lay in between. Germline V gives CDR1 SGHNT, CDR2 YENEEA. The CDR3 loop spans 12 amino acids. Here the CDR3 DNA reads TGTGCCAGCAGCCCTGGAGGTTTCGAGCAGTTCTTC. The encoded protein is CASSPGGFEQFF. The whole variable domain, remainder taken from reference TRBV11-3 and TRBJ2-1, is EAGVVQSPRYKIIEKKQPVAFWCNPISGHNTLYWYLQNLGQGPELLIRYENEEAVDDSQLPKDRFSAERLKGVDSTLKIQPAELGDSAVYLCASSPGGFEQFFGPGTRLTVL.

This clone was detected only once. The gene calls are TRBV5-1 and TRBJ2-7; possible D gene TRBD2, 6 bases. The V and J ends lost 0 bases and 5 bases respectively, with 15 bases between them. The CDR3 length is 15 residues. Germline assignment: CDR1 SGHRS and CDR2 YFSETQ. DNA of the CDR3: TGCGCCAGCAGCTTGGGCCGGAGGGGCCCCAACGAGCAGTACTTC. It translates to CASSLGRRGPNEQYF.

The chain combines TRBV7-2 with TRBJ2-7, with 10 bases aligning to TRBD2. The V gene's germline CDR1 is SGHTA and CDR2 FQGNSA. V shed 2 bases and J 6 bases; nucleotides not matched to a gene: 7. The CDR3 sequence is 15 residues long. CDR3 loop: CASSLKSGGAAEQYF. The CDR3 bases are TGTGCCAGCAGCTTAAAAAGCGGGGGGGCGGCCGAGCAGTACTTC.

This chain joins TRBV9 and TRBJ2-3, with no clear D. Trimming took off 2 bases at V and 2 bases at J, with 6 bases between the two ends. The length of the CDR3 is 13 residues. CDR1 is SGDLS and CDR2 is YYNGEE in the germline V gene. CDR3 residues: CASSVHSTDTQYF. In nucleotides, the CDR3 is TGTGCCAGCAGCGTCCATTCCACAGATACGCAGTATTTT.